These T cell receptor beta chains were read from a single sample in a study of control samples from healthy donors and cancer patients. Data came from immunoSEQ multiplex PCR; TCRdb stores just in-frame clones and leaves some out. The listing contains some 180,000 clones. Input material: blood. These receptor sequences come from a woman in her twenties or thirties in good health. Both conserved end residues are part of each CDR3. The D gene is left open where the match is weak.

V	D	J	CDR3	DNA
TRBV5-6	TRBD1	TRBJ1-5	CASSSRDRGHNQPQHF	TGTGCCAGCAGCTCCCGGGACAGGGGCCACAATCAGCCCCAGCATTTT
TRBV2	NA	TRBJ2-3	CASSVLAGTDTQYF	TGTGCCAGCAGCGTCTTAGCGGGCACAGATACGCAGTATTTT
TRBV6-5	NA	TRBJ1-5	CASSPTKVQPQHF	TGTGCCAGCAGTCCGACGAAAGTCCAGCCCCAGCATTTT
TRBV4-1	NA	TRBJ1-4	CASRYGDEKLFF	TGCGCCAGTCGCTATGGCGATGAAAAACTGTTTTTT
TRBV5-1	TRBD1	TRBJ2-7	CASTLQQGKRYEQYF	TGCGCCAGCACCTTGCAACAGGGGAAGAGGTACGAGCAGTACTTC
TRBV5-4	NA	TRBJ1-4	CASSLYDAPNEKLFF	TGTGCCAGCAGCTTGTACGATGCCCCAAATGAAAAACTGTTTTTT
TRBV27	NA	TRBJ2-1	CASRGRGAYNEQFF	TGTGCCAGTAGGGGCAGGGGGGCCTACAATGAGCAGTTCTTC
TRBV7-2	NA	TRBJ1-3	CASSLGAAGTSGNTIYF	TGTGCCAGCAGCTTAGGCGCAGCCGGGACCTCTGGAAACACCATATATTTT
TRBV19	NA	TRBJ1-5	CASSKGPGQPQHF	TGTGCCAGTAGTAAGGGGCCCGGCCAGCCCCAGCATTTT
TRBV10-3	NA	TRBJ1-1	CAISTPGNTEAFF	TGTGCCATCAGTACCCCTGGGAACACTGAAGCTTTCTTT
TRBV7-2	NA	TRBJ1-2	CASSRGAIYGYTF	TGTGCCAGCAGCAGGGGGGCCATCTATGGCTACACCTTC
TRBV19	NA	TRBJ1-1	CASSIRARGMANTEAFF	TGTGCCAGTAGTATTAGGGCCAGGGGAATGGCGAACACTGAAGCTTTCTTT
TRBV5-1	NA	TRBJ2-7	CASSPGSAIPYEQYF	TGCGCCAGCAGCCCGGGGTCGGCCATCCCCTACGAGCAGTACTTC
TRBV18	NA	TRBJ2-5	CASSPSGQGETQYF	TGTGCCAGCTCACCGTCGGGGCAGGGCGAGACCCAGTACTTC
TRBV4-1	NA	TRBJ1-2	CASSLGMGAGDGYTF	TGCGCCAGCAGCCTGGGGATGGGGGCAGGGGATGGCTACACCTTC
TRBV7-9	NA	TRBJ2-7	CASSFQSGAGYEQYF	TGTGCCAGCAGCTTTCAGTCGGGGGCCGGCTACGAGCAGTACTTC
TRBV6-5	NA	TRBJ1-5	CASKNRVPGQPQHF	TGTGCCAGCAAGAACAGGGTTCCAGGGCAGCCCCAGCATTTT
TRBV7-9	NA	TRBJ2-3	CASSFGAQDTQYF	TGTGCCAGCAGCTTTGGCGCGCAAGATACGCAGTATTTT
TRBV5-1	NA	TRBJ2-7	CASSLELNYEQYF	TGCGCCAGCAGCTTGGAACTCAACTACGAGCAGTACTTC
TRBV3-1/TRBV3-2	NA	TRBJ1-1	CASSQGVVKAFF	TGTGCCAGCAGCCAAGGGGTTGTCAAAGCTTTCTTT
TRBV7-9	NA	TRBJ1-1	CARGRVRDTEAFF	TGTGCCCGAGGGCGGGTCCGGGACACTGAAGCTTTCTTT
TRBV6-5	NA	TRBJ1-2	CASSYSTLSPVGGYTF	TGTGCCAGCAGTTACTCGACTCTCTCCCCAGTGGGCGGCTACACCTTC
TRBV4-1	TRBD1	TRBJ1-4	CASSQLQGFGEKLFF	TGCGCCAGCAGCCAACTACAGGGGTTCGGTGAAAAACTGTTTTTT
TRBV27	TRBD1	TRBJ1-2	CASSPQTGPYGYTF	TGTGCCAGCAGTCCCCAGACAGGGCCCTATGGCTACACCTTC
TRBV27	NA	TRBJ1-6	CASSLFTGEFSSPLHF	TGTGCCAGCAGTTTATTTACAGGAGAGTTTAGTTCACCCCTCCACTTT
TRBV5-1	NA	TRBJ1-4	CASSSGVPGEKLFF	TGCGCCAGCAGCTCCGGCGTCCCCGGGGAAAAACTGTTTTTT
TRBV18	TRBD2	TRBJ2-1	CASSSGLATYNEQFF	TGTGCCAGCTCGTCGGGACTAGCAACTTACAATGAGCAGTTCTTC